This T cell receptor (beta chain) comes out of a study of T cell repertoires in cytomegalovirus infection. Study summary: Public TCR beta signatures marked donors with CMV infection and the matching HLA.

Whole-study findings and limits: Dominant in the ex vivo response were TCR beta clonotypes restricted by HLA-C and specific for CMV.

As regards this clonotype: Its specificity is unknown. Mismatch with germline at one junction end may stem from a read error.

Each CDR3 protein is one row after TCRdb ran MiXCR on the reads. The table records around 170,000 distinct CDR3 sequences, about 15% of them present only once. Sequenced material: CD8+ T cells from PBMCs. The TCR sequence derives from a human donor in good health (CMV status not recorded). Some clones in this sample may be carry-over from other donors' samples.

The CDR3 sequence is CASRGPPNNVQFF. The CDR3 nucleotides read TGTGCCAGCCGGGGACCCCCCAACAATGTGCAGTTCTTC. The J gene is TRBJ2-1, the V gene TRBV28; D is tentatively TRBD1 or TRBD2 (5 bases each). This CDR3 spans 13 amino acids. Germline V gives CDR1 MDHEN, CDR2 SYDVKM.